This T cell receptor (beta chain) was documented in a study of blood T cell repertoires in COVID-19. About the research overall: Sites in the United States, Italy and Spain provided acute and convalescent COVID-19 samples. Sources were T cells, B-cell-depleted T cells, or PBMCs; the material itself was cDNA or gDNA.

The authors' processing: It was from reference gene primer amplification that nucleated cell counts were estimated. The repertoire was sequenced with immunoSEQ multiplex PCR; TCRdb's copy has only in-frame clones and lacks some. Clone size and the V and J calls come from that table; the DNA yielded D and trimming. This sample has around 240,000 clones, with more than 75% found just once. From germline, CDR1 is PRHDT and CDR2 FYEKMQ (reference sequence). V shed 0 bases, J shed 2 bases, and the junction held 7 bases outside the gene matches. The CDR3 covers 16 residues. This clonotype was sampled from a man in his forties with acute or convalescent COVID-19. The sequenced sample was peripheral blood. This rearrangement joins TRBV13 to TRBJ2-7; 7 bases match TRBD1. The CDR3 is CASSLGFRDSTYEQYF. The CDR3 DNA reads as TGTGCCAGCAGCTTAGGCTTCCGGGACAGCACCTACGAGCAGTACTTC.